The clone carrying this TCR beta chain was counted ten times or more. Its antigen is undetermined. The data originate from a study of response to subunit inactivated influenza vaccine. Findings of the study overall: Authors suggested few new T cells are recruited by each seasonal influenza vaccination.

TCRdb itself ran the RT-PCR reads through MiXCR, one entry per CDR3 protein. The sample records 450,000 to 550,000 distinct CDR3 sequences, about 25% being singletons. This sequence was found in a man aged 50-59 years who received an inactivated influenza vaccine. The material was CD4+ T cells sorted from PBMCs, obtained more than 4 days after vaccination.

DNA of the CDR3: TGTGCCAGCAGCTTAGCGGGAGGTCACTACAATGAGCAGTTCTTC. It is translated as CASSLAGGHYNEQFF. This sequence joins TRBV7-9 and TRBJ2-1; D might be TRBD2 (6 bases). This CDR3 is 15 amino acids long. Trimming removed 0 bases from V and 3 bases from J, with 9 bases in between. CDR1 and CDR2 (germline): SEHNR, FQNEAQ (reference sequence).